This T cell receptor beta chain is drawn from a study of blood T cell repertoires in COVID-19. The wider study: COVID-19 samples from acute and convalescent phases originated in the United States, Italy and Spain. The analysed material was cDNA or gDNA that came from T cells, B-cell-depleted T cells, or PBMCs.

TCRdb's copy holds only in-frame clones and misses some; the assay was immunoSEQ multiplex PCR. The sample yields some 76,000 clones, approximately 80% seen once. In germline, CDR1 is LNHDA, CDR2 SQIVND (reference sequence). The CDR3 loop spans 14 amino acids. V lost 7 bases and J lost 0, with 9 bases in between. The chain links TRBV19 to TRBJ2-2; possibly TRBD1 for D (6 bases). Sequencing used peripheral blood. The TCR comes from a man aged 50 to 60 with acute or convalescent COVID-19. The CDR3 DNA follows: TGTGCCAGTAAACAGGGTGCGAACACCGGGGAGCTGTTTTTT. Protein: CASKQGANTGELFF.